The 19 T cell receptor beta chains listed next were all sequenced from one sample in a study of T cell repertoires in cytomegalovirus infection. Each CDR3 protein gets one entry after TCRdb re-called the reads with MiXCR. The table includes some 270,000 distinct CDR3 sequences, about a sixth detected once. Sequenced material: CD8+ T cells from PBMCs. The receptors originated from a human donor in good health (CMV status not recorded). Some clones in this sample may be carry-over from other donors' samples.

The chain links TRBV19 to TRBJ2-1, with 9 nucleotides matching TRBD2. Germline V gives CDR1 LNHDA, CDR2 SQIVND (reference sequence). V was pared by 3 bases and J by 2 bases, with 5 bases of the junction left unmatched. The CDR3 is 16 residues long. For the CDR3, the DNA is TGTGCCAGTAGTATGCTAGCGGGACCTACCTACAATGAGCAGTTCTTC. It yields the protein CASSMLAGPTYNEQFF. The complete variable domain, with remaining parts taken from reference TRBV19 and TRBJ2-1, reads DGGITQSPKYLFRKEGQNVTLSCEQNLNHDAMYWYRQDPGQGLRLIYYSQIVNDFQKGDIAEGYSVSREKKESFPLTVTSAQKNPTAFYLCASSMLAGPTYNEQFFGPGTRLTVL.

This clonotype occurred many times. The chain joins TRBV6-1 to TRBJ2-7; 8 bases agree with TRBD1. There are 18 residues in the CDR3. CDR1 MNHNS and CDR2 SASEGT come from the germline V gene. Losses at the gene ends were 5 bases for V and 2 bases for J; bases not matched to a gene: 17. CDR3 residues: CASSPNRSRDRQTYEQYF. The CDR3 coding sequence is TGTGCCAGCAGTCCTAATCGATCACGGGACAGGCAGACCTACGAGCAGTACTTC.

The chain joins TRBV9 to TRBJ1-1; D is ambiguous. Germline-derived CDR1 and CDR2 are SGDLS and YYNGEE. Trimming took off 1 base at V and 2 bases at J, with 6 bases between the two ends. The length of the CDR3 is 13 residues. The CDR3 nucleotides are TGTGCCAGCAGCGTACCGGGCAACACTGAAGCTTTCTTT. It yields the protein CASSVPGNTEAFF. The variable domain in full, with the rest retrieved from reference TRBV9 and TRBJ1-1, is DSGVTQTPKHLITATGQRVTLRCSPRSGDLSVYWYQQSLDQGLQFLIQYYNGEERAKGNILERFSAQQFPDLHSELNLSSLELGDSALYFCASSVPGNTEAFFGQGTRLTVV.

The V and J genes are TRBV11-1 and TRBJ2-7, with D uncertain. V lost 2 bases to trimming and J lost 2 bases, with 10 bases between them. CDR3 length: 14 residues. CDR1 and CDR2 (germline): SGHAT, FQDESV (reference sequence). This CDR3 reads CASSLPDVTYEQYF. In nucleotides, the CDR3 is TGTGCCAGCAGCTTACCCGACGTAACCTACGAGCAGTACTTC.

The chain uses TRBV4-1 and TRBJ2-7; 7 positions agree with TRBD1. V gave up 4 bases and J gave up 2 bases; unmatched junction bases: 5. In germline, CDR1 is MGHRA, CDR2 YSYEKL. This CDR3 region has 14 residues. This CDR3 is CASSPETGTYEQYF. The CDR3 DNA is TGCGCCAGCAGCCCTGAGACAGGGACCTACGAGCAGTACTTC.

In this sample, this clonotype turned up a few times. As DNA, the CDR3 is TGTGCCAGCAGCGACGGAGCGAGGGGGCTAGGCACTGAAGCTTTCTTT. Protein product: CASSDGARGLGTEAFF. V gene TRBV7-9 combines with J gene TRBJ1-1; TRBD1 aligns across 7 bases. Germline V lookup: CDR1 SEHNR, CDR2 FQNEAQ (reference sequence). J was trimmed by 4 bases and V by 5 bases; bases with no gene match: 13. The CDR3 has 16 residues. The whole variable domain, remainder taken from reference TRBV7-9 and TRBJ1-1, is DTGVSQNPRHKITKRGQNVTFRCDPISEHNRLYWYRQTLGQGPEFLTYFQNEAQLEKSRLLSDRFSAERPKGSFSTLEIQRTEQGDSAMYLCASSDGARGLGTEAFFGQGTRLTVV.

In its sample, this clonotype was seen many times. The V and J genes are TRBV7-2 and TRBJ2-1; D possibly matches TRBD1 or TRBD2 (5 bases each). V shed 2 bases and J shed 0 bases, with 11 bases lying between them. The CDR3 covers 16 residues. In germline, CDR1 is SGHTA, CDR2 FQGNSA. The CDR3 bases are TGTGCCAGCAGCTTACCGGGGCCGAGCTCCTACAATGAGCAGTTCTTC. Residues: CASSLPGPSSYNEQFF.

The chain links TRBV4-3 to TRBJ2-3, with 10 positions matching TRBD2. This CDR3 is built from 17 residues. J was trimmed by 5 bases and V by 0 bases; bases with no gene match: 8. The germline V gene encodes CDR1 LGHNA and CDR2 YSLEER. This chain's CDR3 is CASSQEPAGGPQDTQYF. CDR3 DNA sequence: TGCGCCAGCAGCCAAGAGCCAGCGGGGGGGCCTCAAGATACGCAGTATTTT.

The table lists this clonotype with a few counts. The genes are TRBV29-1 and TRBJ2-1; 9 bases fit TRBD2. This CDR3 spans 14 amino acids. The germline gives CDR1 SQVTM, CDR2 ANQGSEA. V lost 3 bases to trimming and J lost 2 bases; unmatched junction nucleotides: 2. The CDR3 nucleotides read TGCAGCGTTGAGGGACTAGCCCCCTACAATGAGCAGTTCTTC. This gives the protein CSVEGLAPYNEQFF.

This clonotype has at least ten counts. Here the CDR3 DNA reads TGTGCCAGCAGTCCTCCCTTCCGGGACAGGGGCTTCTACGAGCAGTACTTC. It is translated as CASSPPFRDRGFYEQYF. The J gene is TRBJ2-7, the V gene TRBV28; TRBD1 matches 10 bases. Trimming at V came to 5 bases and at J to 3 bases, leaving 13 bases not matched to a gene. Germline V gene data show CDR1 as MDHEN and CDR2 as SYDVKM. This CDR3 has 17 residues.

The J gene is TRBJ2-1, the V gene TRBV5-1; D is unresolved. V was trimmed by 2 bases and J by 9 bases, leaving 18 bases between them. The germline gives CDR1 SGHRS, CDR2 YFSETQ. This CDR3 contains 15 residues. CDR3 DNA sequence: TGCGCCAGCAGCTTTGTTTCCCCTGTTGCGACTGAGCAGTTCTTC. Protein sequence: CASSFVSPVATEQFF. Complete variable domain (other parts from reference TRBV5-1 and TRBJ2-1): KAGVTQTPRYLIKTRGQQVTLSCSPISGHRSVSWYQQTPGQGLQFLFEYFSETQRNKGNFPGRFSGRQFSNSRSEMNVSTLELGDSALYLCASSFVSPVATEQFFGPGTRLTVL.

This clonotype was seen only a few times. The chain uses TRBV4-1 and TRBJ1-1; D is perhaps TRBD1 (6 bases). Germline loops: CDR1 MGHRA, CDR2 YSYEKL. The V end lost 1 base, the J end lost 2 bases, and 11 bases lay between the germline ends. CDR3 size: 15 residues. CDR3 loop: CASSQAATGNTEAFF. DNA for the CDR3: TGCGCCAGCAGCCAAGCTGCGACAGGCAACACTGAAGCTTTCTTT.

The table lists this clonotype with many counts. As DNA, the CDR3 is TGTGCCAGCAGAGTGACAGGGGATCGGTCACCCCTCCACTTT. It specifies CASRVTGDRSPLHF. The chain uses TRBV2 and TRBJ1-6; 8 positions match TRBD1. In germline, CDR1 is SNHLY, CDR2 FYNNEI. The length of the CDR3 is 14 residues. V shed 6 bases and J 10 bases; nucleotides not matched to a gene: 8. The full variable domain, in which reference TRBV2 and TRBJ1-6 provide the parts outside the CDR3, is EPEVTQTPSHQVTQMGQEVILRCVPISNHLYFYWYRQILGQKVEFLVSFYNNEISEKSEIFDDQFSVERPDGSNFTLKIRSTKLEDSAMYFCASRVTGDRSPLHFGNGTRLTVT.

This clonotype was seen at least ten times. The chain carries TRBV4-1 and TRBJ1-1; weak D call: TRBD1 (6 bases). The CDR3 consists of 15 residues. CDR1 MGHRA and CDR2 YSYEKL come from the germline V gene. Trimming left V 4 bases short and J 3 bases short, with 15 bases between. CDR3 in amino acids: CASSPGYRVYTEAFF. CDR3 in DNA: TGCGCCAGCAGCCCCGGTTACAGGGTTTACACTGAAGCTTTCTTT.

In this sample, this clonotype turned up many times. The CDR3 loop reads CASSQGGAPGTGVSTDTQYF. Written as DNA, the CDR3 is TGTGCCAGCAGCCAAGGAGGCGCCCCCGGGACAGGGGTTTCCACAGATACGCAGTATTTT. The chain couples TRBV7-8 to TRBJ2-3; 10 bases map to TRBD1. The CDR3 is 20 amino acids. Trimming took 5 bases from V and 2 from J; bases not matched to a gene: 19. Per the germline V gene, CDR1 is SGHVS and CDR2 is FQNEAQ.

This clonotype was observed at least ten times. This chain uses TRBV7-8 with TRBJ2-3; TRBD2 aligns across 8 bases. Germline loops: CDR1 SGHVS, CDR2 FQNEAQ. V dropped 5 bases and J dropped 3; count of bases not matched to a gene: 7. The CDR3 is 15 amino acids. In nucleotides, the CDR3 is TGTGCCAGCAGCGTTTGGCGGGGGGAAACAGATACGCAGTATTTT. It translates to CASSVWRGETDTQYF.

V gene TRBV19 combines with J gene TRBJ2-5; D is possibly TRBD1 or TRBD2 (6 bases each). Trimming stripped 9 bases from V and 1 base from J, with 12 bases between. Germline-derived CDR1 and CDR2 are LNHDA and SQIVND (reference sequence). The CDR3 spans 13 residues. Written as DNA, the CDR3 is TGTGCCAGCGGAGGGGGGTTCCAAGAGACCCAGTACTTC. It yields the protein CASGGGFQETQYF.

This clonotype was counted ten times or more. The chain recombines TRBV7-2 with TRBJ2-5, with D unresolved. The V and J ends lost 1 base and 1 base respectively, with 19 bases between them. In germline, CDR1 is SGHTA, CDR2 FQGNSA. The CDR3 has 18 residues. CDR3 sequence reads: CASSLGFLRSPGQETQYF. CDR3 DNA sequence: TGTGCCAGCAGCTTAGGATTTTTGAGATCCCCGGGCCAAGAGACCCAGTACTTC.

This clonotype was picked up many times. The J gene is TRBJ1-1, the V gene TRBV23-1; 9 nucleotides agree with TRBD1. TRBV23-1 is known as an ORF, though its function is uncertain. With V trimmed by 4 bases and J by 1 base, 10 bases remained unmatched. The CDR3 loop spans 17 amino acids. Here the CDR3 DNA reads TGCGCCAGCAGTCCAGGGACAGGGATCCTGGGGAACACTGAAGCTTTCTTT. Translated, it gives CASSPGTGILGNTEAFF.